These T cell receptor beta chains were read from a single sample in a study of graft-versus-host responses after intestinal transplantation. This table comes from immunoSEQ multiplex PCR, and its TCRdb copy is limited to in-frame clones, with some not included. Here the sample spans 40,000 or so clones, roughly nine tenths being singletons. The starting material was PBMCs, obtained 260 to 270 days after transplant. These receptors all come from a human patient who received an intestinal transplant, so some T cells may come from the graft donor. Both conserved end residues are part of each CDR3. Each record gives: D gene, clone size, J gene, V gene, CDR3 protein, CDR3 DNA. D genes are given only for firm matches. Not all rows give a size; the values are once, few, many and, for expanded clones, a class.

d_gene: TRBD1
abundance: -
j_gene: TRBJ2-1
v_gene: TRBV7-6
CDR3aa: CASSAIAGTGNAYNEQFF
CDR3nt: TGTGCCAGCAGCGCGATCGCGGGGACAGGGAACGCCTACAATGAGCAGTTCTTC

d_gene: -
abundance: once
j_gene: TRBJ2-7
v_gene: TRBV11-3
CDR3aa: CASSLDIRSGGEQYF
CDR3nt: TGTGCCAGCAGCTTAGATATACGTTCGGGCGGCGAGCAGTACTTC

d_gene: TRBD1
abundance: once
j_gene: TRBJ2-2
v_gene: TRBV9
CDR3aa: CASSVDLTGGQTGELFF
CDR3nt: TGTGCCAGCAGCGTAGATTTGACAGGGGGTCAAACCGGGGAGCTGTTTTTT

d_gene: -
abundance: -
j_gene: TRBJ2-7
v_gene: TRBV11-2
CDR3aa: CASSLGGAGRPYEQYF
CDR3nt: TGTGCCAGCAGCTTAGGTGGGGCAGGGAGGCCCTACGAGCAGTACTTC

d_gene: -
abundance: -
j_gene: TRBJ1-1
v_gene: TRBV11-2
CDR3aa: CASSFWSNTEAFF
CDR3nt: TGTGCCAGCAGCTTTTGGTCCAACACTGAAGCTTTCTTT

d_gene: -
abundance: -
j_gene: TRBJ1-1
v_gene: TRBV11-2
CDR3aa: CASTAGHTEAFF
CDR3nt: TGTGCCAGCACCGCAGGGCACACTGAAGCTTTCTTT

d_gene: TRBD1
abundance: -
j_gene: TRBJ2-5
v_gene: TRBV5-1
CDR3aa: CASSNRGGQETQYF
CDR3nt: TGCGCCAGCAGTAACAGGGGTGGCCAAGAGACCCAGTACTTC

d_gene: TRBD1
abundance: -
j_gene: TRBJ1-2
v_gene: TRBV27
CDR3aa: CASRRDRNANYGYTF
CDR3nt: TGTGCCAGCCGAAGGGACAGGAACGCTAACTATGGCTACACCTTC

d_gene: -
abundance: -
j_gene: TRBJ1-2
v_gene: TRBV18
CDR3aa: CASSSRDF
CDR3nt: TGTGCCAGCTCATCGCGGGACTTC

d_gene: -
abundance: -
j_gene: TRBJ1-1
v_gene: TRBV19
CDR3aa: CASSGSVNTEAFF
CDR3nt: TGTGCCAGTAGTGGGTCGGTAAACACTGAAGCTTTCTTT

d_gene: -
abundance: -
j_gene: TRBJ2-3
v_gene: TRBV5-5
CDR3aa: CASSLVGGYTDTQYF
CDR3nt: TGTGCCAGCAGCTTGGTCGGCGGTTACACAGATACGCAGTATTTT

d_gene: -
abundance: -
j_gene: TRBJ2-7
v_gene: TRBV15
CDR3aa: CATSRDGGSYEQYF
CDR3nt: TGTGCCACCAGCAGAGATGGCGGCTCCTACGAGCAGTACTTC

d_gene: -
abundance: -
j_gene: TRBJ2-2
v_gene: TRBV19
CDR3aa: CASRWVLGITETGELFF
CDR3nt: TGTGCCAGTAGATGGGTGTTAGGCATCACGGAAACCGGGGAGCTGTTTTTT